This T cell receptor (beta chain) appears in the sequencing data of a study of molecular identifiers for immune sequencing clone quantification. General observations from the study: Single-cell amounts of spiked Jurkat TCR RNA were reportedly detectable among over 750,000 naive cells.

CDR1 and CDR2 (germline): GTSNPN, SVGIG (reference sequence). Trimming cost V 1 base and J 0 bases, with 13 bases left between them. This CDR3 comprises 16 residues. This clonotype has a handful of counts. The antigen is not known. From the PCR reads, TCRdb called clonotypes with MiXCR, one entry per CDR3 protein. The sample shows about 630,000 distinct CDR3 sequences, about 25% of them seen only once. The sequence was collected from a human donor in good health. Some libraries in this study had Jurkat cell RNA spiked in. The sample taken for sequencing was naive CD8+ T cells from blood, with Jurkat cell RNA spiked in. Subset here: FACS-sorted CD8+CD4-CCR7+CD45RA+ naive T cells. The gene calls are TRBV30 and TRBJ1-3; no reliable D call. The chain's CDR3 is CAWSGPEVNSGNTIYF. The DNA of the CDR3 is TGTGCCTGGAGTGGGCCTGAGGTCAACTCTGGAAACACCATATATTTT.